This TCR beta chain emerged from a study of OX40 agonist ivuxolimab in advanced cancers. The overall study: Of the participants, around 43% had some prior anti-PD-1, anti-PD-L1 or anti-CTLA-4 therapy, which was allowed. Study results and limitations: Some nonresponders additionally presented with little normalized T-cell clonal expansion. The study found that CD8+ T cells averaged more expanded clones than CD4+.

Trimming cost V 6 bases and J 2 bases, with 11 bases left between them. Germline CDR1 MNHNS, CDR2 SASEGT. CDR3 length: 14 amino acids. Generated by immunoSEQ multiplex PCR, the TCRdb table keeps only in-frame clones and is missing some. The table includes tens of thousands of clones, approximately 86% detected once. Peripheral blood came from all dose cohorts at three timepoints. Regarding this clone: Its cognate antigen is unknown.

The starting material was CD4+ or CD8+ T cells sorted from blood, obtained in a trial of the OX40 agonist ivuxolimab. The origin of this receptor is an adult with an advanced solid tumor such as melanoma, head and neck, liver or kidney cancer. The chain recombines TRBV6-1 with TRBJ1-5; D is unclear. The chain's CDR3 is CASRSVGGNQPQHF. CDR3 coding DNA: TGTGCCAGCAGGTCTGTGGGAGGCAATCAGCCCCAGCATTTT.